This section outlines one T cell receptor (beta chain) sequence together with its context. The data were taken from a study of T cells expressing NK-cell markers. Scientists made TCR beta cDNA using 5'RACE template switching with UMIs. TCRdb re-called the 5' RACE reads and catalogs CDR3 proteins one per entry, DNA excluded. The listing records around 550,000 distinct CDR3 sequences. There are 16 residues in the CDR3. The germline V gene encodes CDR1 SEHNR and CDR2 FQNEAQ (reference sequence). The rearrangement links TRBV7-9 to TRBJ2-1; TCRdb designates TRBD1, a call that cannot be tested without DNA. The receptor was derived from a man aged 18 to 29 in good health. Material: blood T cells: a sorted CD56 or NKG2C T cell subset, CD4+ or CD8+ T cells, or bulk PBMC T cells (not recorded which). CDR3 region: CASLPGGEFIYNEQFF.